A selection of T cell receptor beta chains follows, all from one sample in a study of T-cell reconstitution after alpha-beta-depleted transplantation in children. One entry per CDR3 protein, called by TCRdb with MiXCR from the PCR reads. The repertoire holds roughly 250,000 distinct CDR3 sequences, 6.5% to 9% seen once, with 6% to 7% in the top ten. This material consisted of PBMCs, mostly from graft donor cells, taken 180 days after TCRalphabeta/CD19-depleted stem cell transplant. These receptors were taken from a male patient between 10 and 17 years old who had a stem cell transplant for acute lymphoblastic leukemia, so the T cells may come from the graft donor. Each CDR3 is given with its conserved first and last residue. The D gene is left open where the match is weak. Clone size is stated in some rows and not others, as once, few, many or a class when expanded.

size: many; V: TRBV20-1; J: TRBJ1-2; D: .; CDR3: CSAGRDTQGSLPYGYTF; DNA: TGCAGTGCTGGGAGGGACACACAGGGAAGCCTTCCCTATGGCTACACCTTC
size: .; V: TRBV4-1; J: TRBJ2-2; D: .; CDR3: CASSQFPGPPTGELFF; DNA: TGCGCCAGCAGCCAGTTTCCGGGACCCCCCACCGGGGAGCTGTTTTTT
size: .; V: TRBV3-1; J: TRBJ2-7; D: .; CDR3: CASSQEAPGRRPYEQYF; DNA: TGTGCCAGCAGCCAAGAAGCCCCTGGGAGACGTCCCTACGAGCAGTACTTC
size: .; V: TRBV9; J: TRBJ2-7; D: .; CDR3: CASSVGGGLEQYF; DNA: TGTGCCAGCAGCGTAGGGGGGGGGCTTGAGCAGTACTTC
size: many; V: TRBV7-2; J: TRBJ2-2; D: TRBD2; CDR3: CASRAGGNTGELFF; DNA: TGTGCCAGCAGAGCGGGGGGGAACACCGGGGAGCTGTTTTTT
size: many; V: TRBV5-1; J: TRBJ2-6; D: .; CDR3: CASAPGSGANVLTF; DNA: TGCGCCAGCGCCCCAGGTTCTGGGGCCAACGTCCTGACTTTC
size: many; V: TRBV5-6; J: TRBJ1-5; D: .; CDR3: CASSSSLYRDYQPQHF; DNA: TGTGCCAGCAGCTCCAGCCTTTACAGGGATTATCAGCCCCAGCATTTT
size: many; V: TRBV5-5; J: TRBJ1-1; D: .; CDR3: CASSLHLNTEAFF; DNA: TGTGCCAGCAGCTTACATCTGAACACTGAAGCTTTCTTT
size: many; V: TRBV18; J: TRBJ1-5; D: .; CDR3: CASSPLGTNQPQHF; DNA: TGTGCCAGCTCACCACTAGGTACCAATCAGCCCCAGCATTTT
size: .; V: TRBV6-5; J: TRBJ2-7; D: .; CDR3: CASATSPRDYEQYF; DNA: TGTGCCAGCGCAACTAGCCCAAGGGATTACGAGCAGTACTTT
size: many; V: TRBV18; J: TRBJ2-2; D: TRBD1; CDR3: CASSPLRVGGITGELFF; DNA: TGTGCCAGCTCACCACTTCGCGTAGGGGGCATCACCGGGGAGCTGTTTTTT
size: many; V: TRBV5-8; J: TRBJ1-1; D: .; CDR3: CASTQQTGPRTEAFF; DNA: TGTGCCAGCACCCAACAGACAGGCCCGAGGACTGAAGCTTTCTTT
size: many; V: TRBV15; J: TRBJ2-4; D: TRBD1; CDR3: CATSGDRGLGGSKNIQYF; DNA: TGTGCCACCAGCGGGGACAGGGGGCTCGGGGGATCTAAAAACATTCAGTACTTC
size: .; V: TRBV18; J: TRBJ2-1; D: TRBD2; CDR3: CASSPPGLAGGYEQFF; DNA: TGTGCCAGCTCACCACCGGGACTAGCGGGAGGCTATGAGCAGTTCTTC
size: few; V: TRBV11-2; J: TRBJ1-1; D: .; CDR3: CASSPQIGAEAFF; DNA: TGTGCCAGCAGCCCACAAATAGGCGCTGAAGCTTTCTTT
size: many; V: TRBV5-1; J: TRBJ2-5; D: TRBD1; CDR3: CASSSPGQGVETQYF; DNA: TGCGCCAGCAGCTCCCCGGGACAGGGAGTGGAGACCCAGTACTTC
size: few; V: TRBV28; J: TRBJ2-3; D: TRBD1; CDR3: CASAGGRGLTDTQYF; DNA: TGTGCCAGCGCGGGTGGCAGGGGGCTCACAGATACGCAGTATTTT
size: many; V: TRBV7-3; J: TRBJ2-3; D: .; CDR3: CASSLTRDGTTDTQYF; DNA: TGTGCCAGCAGCTTAACGCGGGACGGAACCACAGATACGCAGTATTTT
size: many; V: TRBV5-5; J: TRBJ1-2; D: .; CDR3: CASSLISGSPSYTF; DNA: TGTGCCAGCAGCTTGATTTCCGGGTCCCCGTCTTACACCTTC
size: many; V: TRBV27; J: TRBJ1-4; D: .; CDR3: CASSLGSGALEKLFF; DNA: TGTGCCAGCAGTTTAGGGTCAGGGGCCCTGGAAAAACTGTTTTTT
size: .; V: TRBV7-9; J: TRBJ1-1; D: .; CDR3: CASSRTGAGTNPFF; DNA: TGTGCCAGCAGCCGCACCGGGGCGGGGACAAACCCTTTCTTT
size: many; V: TRBV5-1; J: TRBJ1-1; D: .; CDR3: CASSTGGGGTEAFF; DNA: TGCGCCAGCAGCACGGGAGGGGGTGGCACTGAAGCTTTCTTT
size: many; V: TRBV7-8; J: TRBJ2-4; D: .; CDR3: CASSVTPSFIQYF; DNA: TGTGCCAGCAGCGTAACCCCGTCGTTCATTCAGTACTTC
size: many; V: TRBV9; J: TRBJ2-5; D: .; CDR3: CASSVGDLREIQETQYF; DNA: TGTGCCAGCAGCGTAGGAGACTTGAGAGAGATCCAAGAGACCCAGTACTTC
size: many; V: TRBV2; J: TRBJ2-2; D: TRBD1; CDR3: CAILDRGTNTGELFF; DNA: TGTGCCATCCTGGACAGGGGGACTAACACCGGGGAGCTGTTTTTT
size: many; V: TRBV7-2; J: TRBJ2-6; D: .; CDR3: CASSLGPKSSGANVLTF; DNA: TGTGCCAGCAGCTTAGGCCCTAAGAGCTCTGGGGCCAACGTCCTGACTTTC
size: few; V: TRBV6-4; J: TRBJ2-1; D: TRBD2; CDR3: CASRRLAGGHNEQFF; DNA: TGTGCCAGCAGACGACTAGCGGGGGGGCACAATGAGCAGTTCTTC
size: many; V: TRBV7-9; J: TRBJ2-7; D: TRBD2; CDR3: CASSLGGTTEQYF; DNA: TGTGCCAGCAGCTTAGGGGGGACTACCGAGCAGTACTTC
size: many; V: TRBV13; J: TRBJ2-5; D: TRBD1; CDR3: CASSLRDRQETQYF; DNA: TGTGCCAGCAGCCTGAGGGACAGACAAGAGACCCAGTACTTC
size: many; V: TRBV6-1; J: TRBJ1-4; D: .; CDR3: CASSEADAVLF; DNA: TGTGCCAGCAGTGAAGCGGACGCCGTCCTTTTT
size: many; V: TRBV20-1; J: TRBJ2-2; D: .; CDR3: CSGQNTGELFF; DNA: TGCAGTGGGCAGAACACCGGGGAGCTGTTTTTT
size: many; V: TRBV12-3/TRBV12-4; J: TRBJ2-3; D: .; CDR3: CASTPPGPTDTQYF; DNA: TGTGCCAGCACCCCTCCCGGGCCCACGGATACGCAGTATTTT
size: many; V: TRBV27; J: TRBJ2-1; D: .; CDR3: CASSLRAYSYNEQFF; DNA: TGTGCCAGCAGTTTAAGAGCATACTCCTACAATGAGCAGTTCTTC
size: many; V: TRBV6-5; J: TRBJ2-7; D: .; CDR3: CASRYPGRWEQYF; DNA: TGTGCCAGCAGGTACCCGGGAAGGTGGGAGCAGTACTTC
size: many; V: TRBV20-1; J: TRBJ2-5; D: .; CDR3: CSASRMENQETQYF; DNA: TGCAGTGCTAGTAGAATGGAGAACCAAGAGACCCAGTACTTC
size: many; V: TRBV7-3; J: TRBJ2-1; D: TRBD2; CDR3: CASSLGTSPNEQFF; DNA: TGTGCCAGCAGCTTAGGGACTAGCCCCAATGAGCAGTTCTTC
size: many; V: TRBV9; J: TRBJ2-5; D: TRBD1; CDR3: CASSPGTGYQETQYF; DNA: TGTGCCAGCAGCCCCGGGACAGGGTACCAAGAGACCCAGTACTTC
size: many; V: TRBV20-1; J: TRBJ1-1; D: .; CDR3: CSVSITGNTEAFF; DNA: TGCAGTGTTTCGATTACAGGGAACACTGAAGCTTTCTTT
size: few; V: TRBV13; J: TRBJ2-7; D: TRBD2; CDR3: CASSFGVAGAYEQYF; DNA: TGTGCCAGCAGCTTCGGGGTAGCGGGGGCCTACGAGCAGTACTTC
size: many; V: TRBV29-1; J: TRBJ1-1; D: .; CDR3: CSVAPRHFMNTEAFF; DNA: TGCAGCGTTGCCCCTCGCCATTTCATGAACACTGAAGCTTTCTTT
size: many; V: TRBV12-3/TRBV12-4; J: TRBJ1-1; D: .; CDR3: CASSLRQGNTEAFF; DNA: TGTGCCAGCAGTTTAAGGCAGGGCAACACTGAAGCTTTCTTT
size: many; V: TRBV9; J: TRBJ2-7; D: .; CDR3: CASSVSVDAYEQYF; DNA: TGTGCCAGCAGCGTATCAGTGGACGCCTACGAGCAGTACTTC
size: many; V: TRBV5-1; J: TRBJ2-2; D: .; CDR3: CASSLSGTTGELFF; DNA: TGCGCCAGCAGCCTCTCAGGGACCACCGGGGAGCTGTTTTTT
size: many; V: TRBV5-5; J: TRBJ1-1; D: .; CDR3: CASRFGMGTEAFF; DNA: TGTGCCAGCAGGTTCGGGATGGGGACTGAAGCTTTCTTT